Sequencing of this T cell receptor beta chain was carried out in a study of identical twins. Regarding the study as a whole: Donors were not followed over many years; analysis was cross-sectional. For out-of-frame beta sequences, excess twin sharing was weaker. Memory repertoires showed no such pattern, whereas abundant cord blood beta clonotypes carried fewer insertions. Out-of-frame alpha sequences shared by twins were enriched for low generation probability.

TCRdb passed the 5' RACE reads through MiXCR, listing each CDR3 protein once. The data contain 500,000 or so distinct CDR3 sequences, 13% to 15% of them singletons. This clonotype was seen a handful of times. Its antigen is still unknown. CDR1 SQVTM and CDR2 ANQGSEA come from the germline V gene. Trimming took 1 base from V and 4 from J, leaving 2 bases between them. This CDR3 comprises 12 residues. The same specimen was also included in a second study, on yellow fever vaccine responses in identical twins.

The chain recombines TRBV29-1 with TRBJ2-6; unclear D gene. This TCR derives from a woman aged 18-29 years in good health. The sample taken for sequencing was CD4+ T cells sorted from blood. This CDR3 is CSVEVGANVLTF. The CDR3 DNA reads as TGCAGCGTTGAAGTCGGGGCCAACGTCCTGACTTTC.